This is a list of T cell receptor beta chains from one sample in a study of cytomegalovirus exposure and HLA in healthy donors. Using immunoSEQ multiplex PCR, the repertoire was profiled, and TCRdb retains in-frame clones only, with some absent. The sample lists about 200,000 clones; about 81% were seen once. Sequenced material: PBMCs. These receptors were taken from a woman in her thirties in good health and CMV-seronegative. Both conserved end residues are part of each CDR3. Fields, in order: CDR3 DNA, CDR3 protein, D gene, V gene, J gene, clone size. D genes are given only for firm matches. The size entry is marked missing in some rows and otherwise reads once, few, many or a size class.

CDR3nt: TGTGCCAGCAGCTTAGTGCAGGCCGGGGAGCTGTTTTTT
CDR3aa: CASSLVQAGELFF
d_gene: -
v_gene: TRBV7-9
j_gene: TRBJ2-2
abundance: -

CDR3nt: TGTGCCAGCAGCCCGGGACAGGTTACCAGCTCCTACAATGAGCAGTTCTTC
CDR3aa: CASSPGQVTSSYNEQFF
d_gene: TRBD1
v_gene: TRBV9
j_gene: TRBJ2-1
abundance: few

CDR3nt: TGTGCCATCAACAGGGGGCCGGGAGAGACCCAGTACTTC
CDR3aa: CAINRGPGETQYF
d_gene: TRBD1
v_gene: TRBV2
j_gene: TRBJ2-5
abundance: -

CDR3nt: TGTGCCAGCAGGAAAGGCACCCAAGAGGTTGAGACCCAGTACTTC
CDR3aa: CASRKGTQEVETQYF
d_gene: -
v_gene: TRBV2
j_gene: TRBJ2-5
abundance: once

CDR3nt: TGCGCCAGCAGCTTGGGGGCAGCTAATGAAAAACTGTTTTTT
CDR3aa: CASSLGAANEKLFF
d_gene: -
v_gene: TRBV5-1
j_gene: TRBJ1-4
abundance: few

CDR3nt: TGTGCCAGCAGCTCCATTTCTACCGTCTCTGGAAACACCATATATTTT
CDR3aa: CASSSISTVSGNTIYF
d_gene: -
v_gene: TRBV28
j_gene: TRBJ1-3
abundance: -

CDR3nt: TGCGCCAGCAGCCCAACAGGTCGGGACAGTGAAGCTTTCTTT
CDR3aa: CASSPTGRDSEAFF
d_gene: TRBD1
v_gene: TRBV4-1
j_gene: TRBJ1-1
abundance: -

CDR3nt: TGTGCCAGCAGCCGGCGGGGGCACGGAAGCGTCTATGGCTACACCTTC
CDR3aa: CASSRRGHGSVYGYTF
d_gene: -
v_gene: TRBV7-8
j_gene: TRBJ1-2
abundance: -

CDR3nt: TGTGCCAGCCGCGGGCCGGGACTTAACACTGAAGCTTTCTTT
CDR3aa: CASRGPGLNTEAFF
d_gene: -
v_gene: TRBV18
j_gene: TRBJ1-1
abundance: few

CDR3nt: TGTGCCATCAGTGAGTTACAGGGTGGCAATCAGCCCCAGCATTTT
CDR3aa: CAISELQGGNQPQHF
d_gene: -
v_gene: TRBV10-3
j_gene: TRBJ1-5
abundance: few

CDR3nt: TGTGCCAGCCCGTTCCCTTCAGCTTTCTTT
CDR3aa: CASPFPSAFF
d_gene: -
v_gene: TRBV21-1
j_gene: TRBJ1-1
abundance: -

CDR3nt: TGTGCCAGCAGCTTAACGGCAGGGGGCCGGGGCTACACCTTC
CDR3aa: CASSLTAGGRGYTF
d_gene: TRBD1
v_gene: TRBV13
j_gene: TRBJ1-2
abundance: -

CDR3nt: TGTGCCAGCAGCTTAGTCAGGGGCGGAGGCTACACCTTC
CDR3aa: CASSLVRGGGYTF
d_gene: -
v_gene: TRBV7-2
j_gene: TRBJ1-2
abundance: few

CDR3nt: TGTGCCAGCAGCCCCCAGACAGGACCTCGAAACACCATATATTTT
CDR3aa: CASSPQTGPRNTIYF
d_gene: -
v_gene: TRBV7-9
j_gene: TRBJ1-3
abundance: -

CDR3nt: TGCAGCGTACCATCAGGGGGAAAAAATGAAAAACTGTTTTTT
CDR3aa: CSVPSGGKNEKLFF
d_gene: TRBD1
v_gene: TRBV29-1
j_gene: TRBJ1-4
abundance: few

CDR3nt: TGCGCCAGCAGCTTCTCCGGGACAGTTAACACTGAAGCTTTCTTT
CDR3aa: CASSFSGTVNTEAFF
d_gene: TRBD1
v_gene: TRBV5-1
j_gene: TRBJ1-1
abundance: once

CDR3nt: TGTGCCAGCAGTTACTTTAGGACAGGGTGGTTCGATGAGCAGTTCTTC
CDR3aa: CASSYFRTGWFDEQFF
d_gene: TRBD1
v_gene: TRBV6-5
j_gene: TRBJ2-1
abundance: -

CDR3nt: TGCAGCGTTGAGTCCCTCCCCCTACACCAAGAGACCCAGTACTTC
CDR3aa: CSVESLPLHQETQYF
d_gene: -
v_gene: TRBV29-1
j_gene: TRBJ2-5
abundance: -

CDR3nt: TGTGCCAGCAGTTACTCAGAAGCGGGAGGTAGCTACGAGCAGTACTTC
CDR3aa: CASSYSEAGGSYEQYF
d_gene: TRBD2
v_gene: TRBV6-6
j_gene: TRBJ2-7
abundance: once

CDR3nt: TGTGCCAGCAGTTACTCGGACAGGGGAGGCGAGCAGTACTTC
CDR3aa: CASSYSDRGGEQYF
d_gene: TRBD1
v_gene: TRBV6-6
j_gene: TRBJ2-7
abundance: -

CDR3nt: TGTGCCAGCAGTGATGGCGGGAGGTGGGATACGCAGTATTTT
CDR3aa: CASSDGGRWDTQYF
d_gene: TRBD2
v_gene: TRBV2
j_gene: TRBJ2-3
abundance: once

CDR3nt: TGTGCCTGGAGAGCACTAGCGGGGTCCTCGGGGACCCAGTACTTC
CDR3aa: CAWRALAGSSGTQYF
d_gene: TRBD2
v_gene: TRBV30
j_gene: TRBJ2-5
abundance: -

CDR3nt: TGCGCCAGCAGCCACGATGGGACACGCTACACAGATACGCAGTATTTT
CDR3aa: CASSHDGTRYTDTQYF
d_gene: -
v_gene: TRBV4-1
j_gene: TRBJ2-3
abundance: -

CDR3nt: TGCGCCAGCAGCCAAGATCGGGACAGGCGTCAGCAGTACTTC
CDR3aa: CASSQDRDRRQQYF
d_gene: TRBD1
v_gene: TRBV4-1
j_gene: TRBJ2-7
abundance: few

CDR3nt: TGTGCCAGCTCACCACGGACAGGGGAAAATTCACCCCTCCACTTT
CDR3aa: CASSPRTGENSPLHF
d_gene: TRBD1
v_gene: TRBV18
j_gene: TRBJ1-6
abundance: once

CDR3nt: TGTGCCAGCTCAGCCATAATAGGCGCAGCGACCAAAAACATTCAGTACTTC
CDR3aa: CASSAIIGAATKNIQYF
d_gene: -
v_gene: TRBV18
j_gene: TRBJ2-4
abundance: -

CDR3nt: TGCAGCGTTGACGTGACGGGTGCCGAAAAACTGTTTTTT
CDR3aa: CSVDVTGAEKLFF
d_gene: -
v_gene: TRBV29-1
j_gene: TRBJ1-4
abundance: -

CDR3nt: TGTGCCAGCAGTACGACAGGGCACTCCTACAATGAGCAGTTCTTC
CDR3aa: CASSTTGHSYNEQFF
d_gene: TRBD1
v_gene: TRBV27
j_gene: TRBJ2-1
abundance: -

CDR3nt: TGTGCCAGCTCACCTACCTCGACAGCCTACGAGCAGTACTTC
CDR3aa: CASSPTSTAYEQYF
d_gene: -
v_gene: TRBV18
j_gene: TRBJ2-7
abundance: -

CDR3nt: TGTGCCAGCTCACCAGGGACAGGGATCTATGGCTACACCTTC
CDR3aa: CASSPGTGIYGYTF
d_gene: TRBD1
v_gene: TRBV18
j_gene: TRBJ1-2
abundance: -

CDR3nt: TGTGCCAGCAGCCAAGATCTTAGGACAGGGGCCAAGGCTTTCTTT
CDR3aa: CASSQDLRTGAKAFF
d_gene: TRBD1
v_gene: TRBV14
j_gene: TRBJ1-1
abundance: -

CDR3nt: TGCAGCGTCAGCGGGTGGGGGAATGAGCAGTTCTTC
CDR3aa: CSVSGWGNEQFF
d_gene: -
v_gene: TRBV29-1
j_gene: TRBJ2-1
abundance: -

CDR3nt: TGCGCCAGCAGCCCACAGGGTTTTGGGGCCAACGTCCTGACTTTC
CDR3aa: CASSPQGFGANVLTF
d_gene: -
v_gene: TRBV5-1
j_gene: TRBJ2-6
abundance: -

CDR3nt: TGTGCCACCAGCAGAGGGGGGGAAGCGGAGACCCAGTACTTC
CDR3aa: CATSRGGEAETQYF
d_gene: -
v_gene: TRBV15
j_gene: TRBJ2-5
abundance: -

CDR3nt: TGTGCCAGCAGTGATGAGAGCTATGGCTACACCTTC
CDR3aa: CASSDESYGYTF
d_gene: -
v_gene: TRBV2
j_gene: TRBJ1-2
abundance: -

CDR3nt: TGTGCCAGTACCGACCTTCAGGGGATTGTAAGCAATCAGCCCCAGCATTTT
CDR3aa: CASTDLQGIVSNQPQHF
d_gene: -
v_gene: TRBV19
j_gene: TRBJ1-5
abundance: -

CDR3nt: TGTGCCATCAGTGGGACTAGCGGATCCTACAATGAGCAGTTCTTC
CDR3aa: CAISGTSGSYNEQFF
d_gene: TRBD2
v_gene: TRBV10-3
j_gene: TRBJ2-1
abundance: -

CDR3nt: TGTGCCAGCAGTCAATACCTCCGGGGGGTGGGGTACTTC
CDR3aa: CASSQYLRGVGYF
d_gene: TRBD2
v_gene: TRBV6-5
j_gene: TRBJ2-7
abundance: -

CDR3nt: TGTGCCAGCGGTAACGGGGAAGCTTTCTTT
CDR3aa: CASGNGEAFF
d_gene: -
v_gene: TRBV6-1
j_gene: TRBJ1-1
abundance: -

CDR3nt: TGTGCCTGGAGTGCCAGGACAGCGAGGCGCACAGATACGCAGTATTTT
CDR3aa: CAWSARTARRTDTQYF
d_gene: -
v_gene: TRBV30
j_gene: TRBJ2-3
abundance: once

CDR3nt: TGTGCCTGGATTGGGGGGAGGGCCTCTGAGCAGTTCTTC
CDR3aa: CAWIGGRASEQFF
d_gene: TRBD2
v_gene: TRBV30
j_gene: TRBJ2-1
abundance: -

CDR3nt: TGCGCCAGCAGCCAAGGATGGACTACCAGCTCCTACGAGCAGTACTTC
CDR3aa: CASSQGWTTSSYEQYF
d_gene: -
v_gene: TRBV4-1
j_gene: TRBJ2-7
abundance: -

CDR3nt: TGTGCCAGTAGTAAGCAAACAGGGGTTCAGCCCCAGCATTTT
CDR3aa: CASSKQTGVQPQHF
d_gene: TRBD1
v_gene: TRBV19
j_gene: TRBJ1-5
abundance: -

CDR3nt: TGTGCTAGTGGGACAGGGAACCAAGAGACCCAGTACTTC
CDR3aa: CASGTGNQETQYF
d_gene: TRBD1
v_gene: TRBV12-5
j_gene: TRBJ2-5
abundance: -